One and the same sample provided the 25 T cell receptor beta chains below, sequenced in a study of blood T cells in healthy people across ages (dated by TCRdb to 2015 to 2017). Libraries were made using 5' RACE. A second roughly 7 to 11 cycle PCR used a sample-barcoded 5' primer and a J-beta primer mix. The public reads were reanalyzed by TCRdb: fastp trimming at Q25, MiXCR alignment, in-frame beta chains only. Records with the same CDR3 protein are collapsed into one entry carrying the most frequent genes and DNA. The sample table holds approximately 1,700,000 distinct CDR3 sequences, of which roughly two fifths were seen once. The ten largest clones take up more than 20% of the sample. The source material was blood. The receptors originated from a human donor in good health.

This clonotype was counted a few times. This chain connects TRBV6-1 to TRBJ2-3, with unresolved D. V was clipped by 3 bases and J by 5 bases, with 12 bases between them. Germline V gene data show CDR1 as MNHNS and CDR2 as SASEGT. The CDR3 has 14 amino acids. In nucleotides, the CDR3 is TGTGCCAGCAGTGACCGGCTCTCTGAAGATACGCAGTATTTT. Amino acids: CASSDRLSEDTQYF.

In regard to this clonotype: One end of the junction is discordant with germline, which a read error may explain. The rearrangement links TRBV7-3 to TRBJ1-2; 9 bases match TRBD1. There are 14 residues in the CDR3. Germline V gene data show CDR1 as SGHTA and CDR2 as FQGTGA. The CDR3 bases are TGTGCCAGCAGCTTATGGACAGGGGCTAATGGCCACACCTTC. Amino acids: CASSLWTGANGHTF.

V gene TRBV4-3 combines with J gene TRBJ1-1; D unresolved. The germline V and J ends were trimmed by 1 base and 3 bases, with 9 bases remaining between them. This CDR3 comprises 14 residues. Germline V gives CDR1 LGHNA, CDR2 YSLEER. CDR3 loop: CASSQVGGHTEAFF. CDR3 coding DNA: TGCGCCAGCAGCCAAGTCGGCGGGCACACTGAAGCTTTCTTT.

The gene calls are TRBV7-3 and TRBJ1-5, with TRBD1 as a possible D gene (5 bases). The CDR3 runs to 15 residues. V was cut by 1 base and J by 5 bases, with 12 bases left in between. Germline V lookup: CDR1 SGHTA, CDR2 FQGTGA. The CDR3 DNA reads TGTGCCAGCAGCTTAAATGGCCTGGGGGATCAGCCCCAGCATTTT. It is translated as CASSLNGLGDQPQHF.

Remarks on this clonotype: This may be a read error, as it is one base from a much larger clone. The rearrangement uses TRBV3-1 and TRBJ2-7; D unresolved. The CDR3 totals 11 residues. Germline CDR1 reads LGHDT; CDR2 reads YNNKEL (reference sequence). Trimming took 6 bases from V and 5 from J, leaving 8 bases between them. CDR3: CASRGPHEQYF. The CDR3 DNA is TGTGCCAGCAGGGGCCCCCACGAGCAGTACTTC.

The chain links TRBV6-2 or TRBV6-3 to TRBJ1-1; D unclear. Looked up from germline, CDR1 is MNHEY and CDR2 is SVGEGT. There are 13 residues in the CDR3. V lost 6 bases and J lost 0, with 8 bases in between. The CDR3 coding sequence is TGTGCCAGCAGCACACAGTTGAACACTGAAGCTTTCTTT. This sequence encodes CASSTQLNTEAFF.

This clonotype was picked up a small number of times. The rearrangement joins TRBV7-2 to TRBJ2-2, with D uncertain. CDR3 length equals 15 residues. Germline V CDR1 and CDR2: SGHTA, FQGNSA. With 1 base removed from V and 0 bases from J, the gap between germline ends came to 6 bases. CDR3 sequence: CASSLGPSNTGELFF. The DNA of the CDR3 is TGTGCCAGCAGCTTAGGGCCTTCGAACACCGGGGAGCTGTTTTTT.

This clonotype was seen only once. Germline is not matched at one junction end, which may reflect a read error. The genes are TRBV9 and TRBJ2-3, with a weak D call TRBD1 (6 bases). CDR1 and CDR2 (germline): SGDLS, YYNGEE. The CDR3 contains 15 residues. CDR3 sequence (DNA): TGTGCCAGCAGCGTGAGGGGGTGGGGCACGGATACGCAGTATTTT. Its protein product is CASSVRGWGTDTQYF.

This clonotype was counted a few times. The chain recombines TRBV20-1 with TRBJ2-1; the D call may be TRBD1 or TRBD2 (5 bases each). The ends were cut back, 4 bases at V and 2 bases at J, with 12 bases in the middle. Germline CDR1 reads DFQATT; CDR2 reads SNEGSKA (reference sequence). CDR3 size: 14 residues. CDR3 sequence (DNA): TGCAGTGCTACCCCCGGGACCACCTACAATGAGCAGTTCTTC. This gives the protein CSATPGTTYNEQFF.

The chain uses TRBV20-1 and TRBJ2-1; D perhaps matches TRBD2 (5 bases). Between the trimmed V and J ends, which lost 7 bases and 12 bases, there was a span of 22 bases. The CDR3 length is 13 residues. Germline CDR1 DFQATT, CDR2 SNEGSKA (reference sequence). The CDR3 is CSVSEGRSEGQFF. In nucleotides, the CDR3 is TGCAGTGTTAGTGAAGGGCGGTCCGAGGGGCAGTTCTTC.

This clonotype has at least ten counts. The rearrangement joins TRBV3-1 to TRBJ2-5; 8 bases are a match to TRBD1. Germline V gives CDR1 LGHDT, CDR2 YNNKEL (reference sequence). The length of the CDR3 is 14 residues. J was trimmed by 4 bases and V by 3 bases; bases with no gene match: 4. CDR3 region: CASSQDRDRETQYF. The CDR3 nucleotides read TGTGCCAGCAGCCAGGACAGGGATCGAGAGACCCAGTACTTC.

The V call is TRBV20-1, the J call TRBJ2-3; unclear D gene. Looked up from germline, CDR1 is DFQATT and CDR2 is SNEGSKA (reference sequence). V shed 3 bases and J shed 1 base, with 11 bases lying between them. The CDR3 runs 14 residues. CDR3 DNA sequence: TGCAGTGCTAGCCCTCACCCCCGCACAGATACGCAGTATTTT. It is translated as CSASPHPRTDTQYF.

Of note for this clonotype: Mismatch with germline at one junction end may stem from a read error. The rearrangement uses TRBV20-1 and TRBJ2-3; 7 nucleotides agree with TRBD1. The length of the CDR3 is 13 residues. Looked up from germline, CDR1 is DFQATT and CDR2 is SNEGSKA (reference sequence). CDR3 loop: CSASGSGGDMQYF. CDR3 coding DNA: TGCAGTGCTAGCGGGTCAGGGGGAGATATGCAGTATTTT.

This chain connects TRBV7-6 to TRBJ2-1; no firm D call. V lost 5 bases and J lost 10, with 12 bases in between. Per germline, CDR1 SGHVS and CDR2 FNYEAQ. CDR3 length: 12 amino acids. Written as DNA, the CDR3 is TGTGCCAGCAGCGCGTACCCCGGGGAGCAGTTCTTC. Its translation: CASSAYPGEQFF.

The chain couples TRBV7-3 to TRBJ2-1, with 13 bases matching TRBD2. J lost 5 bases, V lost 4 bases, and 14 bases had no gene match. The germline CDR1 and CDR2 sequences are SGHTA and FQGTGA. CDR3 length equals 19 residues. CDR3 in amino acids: CASSSAYRGLAGANNEQFF. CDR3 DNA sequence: TGTGCCAGCAGCTCAGCGTACCGAGGACTAGCGGGGGCAAACAATGAGCAGTTCTTC.

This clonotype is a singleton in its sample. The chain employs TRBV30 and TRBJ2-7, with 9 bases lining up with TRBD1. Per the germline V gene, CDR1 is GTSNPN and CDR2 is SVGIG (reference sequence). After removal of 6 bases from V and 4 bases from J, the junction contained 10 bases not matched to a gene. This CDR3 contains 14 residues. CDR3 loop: CACDNRDRVYEQYF. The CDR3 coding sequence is TGTGCCTGTGATAACCGGGACAGGGTATACGAGCAGTACTTC.

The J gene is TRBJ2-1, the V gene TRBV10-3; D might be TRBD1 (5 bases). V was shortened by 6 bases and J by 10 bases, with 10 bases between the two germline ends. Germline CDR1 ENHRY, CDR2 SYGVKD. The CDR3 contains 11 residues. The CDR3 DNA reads TGTGCCATCAGGGGGCACCTCGAGCAGTTCTTC. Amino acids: CAIRGHLEQFF.

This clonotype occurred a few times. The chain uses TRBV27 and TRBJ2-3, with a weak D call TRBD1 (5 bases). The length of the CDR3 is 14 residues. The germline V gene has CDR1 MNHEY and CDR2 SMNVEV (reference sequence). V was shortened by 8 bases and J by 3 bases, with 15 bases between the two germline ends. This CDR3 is CASARGARTDTQYF. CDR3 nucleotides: TGTGCCAGCGCCCGTGGGGCCCGAACAGATACGCAGTATTTT.

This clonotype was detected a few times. The CDR3 DNA sequence: TGTGCCAGCAGCTCTCCGGACAGGGTCTCCTACAATGAGCAGTTCTTC. Its protein product is CASSSPDRVSYNEQFF. The gene calls are TRBV7-9 and TRBJ2-1, with 8 positions matching TRBD1. There are 16 residues in the CDR3. The V gene end was trimmed by 4 bases and the J gene end by 0 bases; junction bases not matched to a gene: 5. Germline V CDR1 and CDR2: SEHNR, FQNEAQ (reference sequence).

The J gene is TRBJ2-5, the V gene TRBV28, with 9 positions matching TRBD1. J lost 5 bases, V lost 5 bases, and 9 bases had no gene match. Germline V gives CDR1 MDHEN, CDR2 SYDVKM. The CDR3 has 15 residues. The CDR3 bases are TGTGCCAGCAGTCCCCTGACAGGGGGTATGGAGACCCAGTACTTC. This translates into CASSPLTGGMETQYF. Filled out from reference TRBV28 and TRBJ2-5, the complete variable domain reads DVKVTQSSRYLVKRTGEKVFLECVQDMDHENMFWYRQDPGLGLRLIYFSYDVKMKEKGDIPEGYSVSREKKERFSLILESASTNQTSMYLCASSPLTGGMETQYFGPGTRLLVL.

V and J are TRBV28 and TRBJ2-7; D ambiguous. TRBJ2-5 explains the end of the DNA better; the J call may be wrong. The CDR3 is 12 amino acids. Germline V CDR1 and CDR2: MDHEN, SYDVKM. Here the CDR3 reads CASSWEQETQYF. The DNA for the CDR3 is TGTGCCAGCAGTTGGGAACAAGAGACCCAGTACTTC.

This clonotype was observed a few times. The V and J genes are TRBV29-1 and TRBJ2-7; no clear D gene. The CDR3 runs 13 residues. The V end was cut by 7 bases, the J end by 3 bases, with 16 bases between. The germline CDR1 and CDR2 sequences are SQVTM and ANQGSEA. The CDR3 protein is CSALKPEGYEQYF. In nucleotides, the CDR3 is TGCAGCGCCCTAAAACCAGAAGGCTACGAGCAGTACTTC.

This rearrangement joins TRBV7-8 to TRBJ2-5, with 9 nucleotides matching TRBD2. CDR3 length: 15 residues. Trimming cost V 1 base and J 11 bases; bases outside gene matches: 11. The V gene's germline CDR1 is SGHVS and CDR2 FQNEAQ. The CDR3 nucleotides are TGTGCCAGCAGCTTAGAGGGCGGGGGGGTCTGGGAGCAGTACTTC. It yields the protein CASSLEGGGVWEQYF.

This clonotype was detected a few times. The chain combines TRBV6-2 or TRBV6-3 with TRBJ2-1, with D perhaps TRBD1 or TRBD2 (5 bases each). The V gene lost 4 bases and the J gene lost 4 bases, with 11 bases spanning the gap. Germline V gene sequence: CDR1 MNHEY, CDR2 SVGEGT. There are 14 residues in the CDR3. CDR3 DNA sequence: TGTGCCAGCAGTTTAGATGAGGGGTACAATGAGCAGTTCTTC. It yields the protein CASSLDEGYNEQFF.

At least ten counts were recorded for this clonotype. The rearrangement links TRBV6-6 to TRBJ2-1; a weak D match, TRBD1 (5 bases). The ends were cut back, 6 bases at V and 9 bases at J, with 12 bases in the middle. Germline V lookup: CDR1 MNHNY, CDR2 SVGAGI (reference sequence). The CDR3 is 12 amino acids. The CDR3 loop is CASSSNRIEQFF. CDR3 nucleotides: TGTGCCAGCAGCTCCAACAGGATTGAGCAGTTCTTC.